This section outlines one T cell receptor beta chain sequence together with its context. J gave up 4 bases and V 6 bases, and 7 bases lay outside the gene matches. Germline V CDR1 and CDR2: MDHEN, SYDVKM. The CDR3 loop spans 15 amino acids. Residents of 24 US areas, aged about 18 to 95 years, made up the participants. Cohorts were based on clinical histories the participants reported. Cohort 3 donors were reported recovered after two negative PCRs, clearance, or symptom resolution. This sample is drawn from a study of blood T cell repertoires in COVID-19. Study as a whole: From T cells, B-cell-depleted T cells, or PBMCs came the material, which was cDNA or gDNA.

TCRdb's table, derived via immunoSEQ multiplex PCR, lists solely in-frame clones and lacks some. The sample records about 210,000 clones, approximately 88% being singletons. The TCR was taken from a woman aged 18-29 years who had recovered from COVID-19. V usage is TRBV28 and J usage is TRBJ1-2; TRBD1 aligns across 11 bases. The source material was PBMCs or T cells enriched from blood (not recorded which). The CDR3 here is CASRRTGQGGYGYTF. CDR3 coding DNA: TGTGCCAGCAGACGCACGGGACAGGGGGGCTATGGCTACACCTTC.